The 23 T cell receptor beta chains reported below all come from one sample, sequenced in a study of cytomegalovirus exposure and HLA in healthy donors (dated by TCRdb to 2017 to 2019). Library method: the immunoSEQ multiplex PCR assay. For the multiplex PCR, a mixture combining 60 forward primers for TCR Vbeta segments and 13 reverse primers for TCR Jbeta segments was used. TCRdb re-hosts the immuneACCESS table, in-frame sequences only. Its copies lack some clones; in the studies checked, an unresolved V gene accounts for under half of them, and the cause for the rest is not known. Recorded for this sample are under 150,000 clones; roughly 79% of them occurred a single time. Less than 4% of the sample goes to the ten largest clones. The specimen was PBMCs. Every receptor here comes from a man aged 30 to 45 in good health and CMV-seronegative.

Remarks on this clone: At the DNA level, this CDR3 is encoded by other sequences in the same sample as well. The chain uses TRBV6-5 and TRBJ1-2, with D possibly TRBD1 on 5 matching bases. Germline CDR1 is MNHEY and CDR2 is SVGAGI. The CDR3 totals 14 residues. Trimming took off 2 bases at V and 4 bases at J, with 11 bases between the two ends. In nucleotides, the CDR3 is TGTGCCAGCAGTTACGGTGGGGGGTCCTATGGCTACACCTTC. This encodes CASSYGGGSYGYTF.

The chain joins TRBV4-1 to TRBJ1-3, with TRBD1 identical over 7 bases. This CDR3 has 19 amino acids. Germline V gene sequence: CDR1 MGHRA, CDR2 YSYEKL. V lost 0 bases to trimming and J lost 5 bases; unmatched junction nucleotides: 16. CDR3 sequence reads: CASSQDPVGDSANRNTIYF. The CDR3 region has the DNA TGCGCCAGCAGCCAAGATCCGGTGGGGGACAGTGCCAATAGAAACACCATATATTTT.

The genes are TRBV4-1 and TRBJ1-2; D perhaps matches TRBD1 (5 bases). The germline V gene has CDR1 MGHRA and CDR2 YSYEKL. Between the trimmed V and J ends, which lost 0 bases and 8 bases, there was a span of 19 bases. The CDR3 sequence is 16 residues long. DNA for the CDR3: TGCGCCAGCAGCCAAGATCTGGGGGGAGGGTGGGGCGGCTACACCTTC. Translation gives CASSQDLGGGWGGYTF.

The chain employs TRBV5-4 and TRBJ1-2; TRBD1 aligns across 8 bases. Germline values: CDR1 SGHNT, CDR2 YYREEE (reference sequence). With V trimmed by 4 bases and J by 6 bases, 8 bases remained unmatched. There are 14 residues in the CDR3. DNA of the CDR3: TGTGCCAGCAGCGATCCCAACAGGGGGAATGGCTACACCTTC. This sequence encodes CASSDPNRGNGYTF.

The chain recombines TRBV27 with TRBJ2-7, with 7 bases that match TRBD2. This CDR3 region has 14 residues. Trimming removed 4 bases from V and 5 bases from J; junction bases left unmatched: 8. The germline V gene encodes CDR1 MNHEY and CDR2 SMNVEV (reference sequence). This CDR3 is CASSSYGGSDEQYF. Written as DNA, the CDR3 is TGTGCCAGCAGTTCGTACGGGGGGTCCGACGAGCAGTACTTC.

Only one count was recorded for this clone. CDR3 sequence reads: CASSPQGYGEQYF. CDR3 bases: TGTGCCAGCAGTCCTCAGGGTTATGGCGAGCAGTACTTC. J is TRBJ2-7 and V is TRBV27, with D possibly being TRBD1 (5 bases). This CDR3 is 13 amino acids long. V was clipped by 5 bases and J by 6 bases, with 14 bases between them. Germline V CDR1 and CDR2: MNHEY, SMNVEV (reference sequence).

The CDR3 reads CASTWTGVHEKLFF. The CDR3, as DNA: TGTGCCAGCACCTGGACAGGGGTTCACGAAAAACTGTTTTTT. This chain uses TRBV6-5 with TRBJ1-4, with 9 nucleotides matching TRBD1. Germline-derived CDR1 and CDR2 are MNHEY and SVGAGI. The CDR3 is 14 residues long. With 7 bases clipped from V and 8 bases from J, the junction kept 8 bases outside the gene matches.

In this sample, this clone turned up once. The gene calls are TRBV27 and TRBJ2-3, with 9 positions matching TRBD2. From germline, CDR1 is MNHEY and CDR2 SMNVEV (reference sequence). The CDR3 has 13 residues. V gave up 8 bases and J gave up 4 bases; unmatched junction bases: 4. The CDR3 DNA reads TGTGCCAGCTCCCAGCGGGGGGCAGATACGCAGTATTTT. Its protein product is CASSQRGADTQYF.

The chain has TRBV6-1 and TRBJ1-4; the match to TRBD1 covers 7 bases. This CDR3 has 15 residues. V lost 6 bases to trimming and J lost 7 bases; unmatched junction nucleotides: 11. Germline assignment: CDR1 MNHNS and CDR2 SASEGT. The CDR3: CASRTSTGFVEKLFF. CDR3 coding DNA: TGTGCCAGCAGGACCTCGACAGGGTTTGTTGAAAAACTGTTTTTT.

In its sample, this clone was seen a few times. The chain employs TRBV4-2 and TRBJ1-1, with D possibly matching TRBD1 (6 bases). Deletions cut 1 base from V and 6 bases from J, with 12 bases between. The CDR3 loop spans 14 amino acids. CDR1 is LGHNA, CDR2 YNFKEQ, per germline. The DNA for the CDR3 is TGTGCCAGCAGCCAAGGAACAGGGTCCGCTGAAGCTTTCTTT. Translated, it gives CASSQGTGSAEAFF.

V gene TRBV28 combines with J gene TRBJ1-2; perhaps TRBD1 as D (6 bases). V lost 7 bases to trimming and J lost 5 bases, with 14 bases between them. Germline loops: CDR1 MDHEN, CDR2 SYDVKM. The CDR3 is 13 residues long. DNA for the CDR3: TGTGCCAGCACCCCTTCAGGGGAGTATGGCTACACCTTC. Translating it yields CASTPSGEYGYTF.

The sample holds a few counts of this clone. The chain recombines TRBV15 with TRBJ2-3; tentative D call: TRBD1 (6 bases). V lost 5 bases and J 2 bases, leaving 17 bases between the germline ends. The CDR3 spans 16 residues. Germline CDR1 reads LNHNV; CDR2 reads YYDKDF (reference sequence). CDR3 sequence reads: CATSFPTGFVTDTQYF. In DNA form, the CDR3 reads TGTGCCACCAGCTTTCCGACAGGTTTTGTCACAGATACGCAGTATTTT.

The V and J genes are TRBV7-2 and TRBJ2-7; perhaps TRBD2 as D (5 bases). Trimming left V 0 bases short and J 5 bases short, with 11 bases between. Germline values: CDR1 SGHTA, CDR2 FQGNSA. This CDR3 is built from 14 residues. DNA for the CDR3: TGTGCCAGCAGCTTAGCGGGAGTAAGAAACGAGCAGTACTTC. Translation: CASSLAGVRNEQYF.

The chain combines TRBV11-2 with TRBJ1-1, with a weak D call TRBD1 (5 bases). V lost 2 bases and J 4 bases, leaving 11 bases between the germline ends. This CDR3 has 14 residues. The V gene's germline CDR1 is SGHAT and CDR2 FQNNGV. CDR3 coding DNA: TGTGCCAGCAGCTTACTGGGGCCGGGCACTGAAGCTTTCTTT. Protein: CASSLLGPGTEAFF.

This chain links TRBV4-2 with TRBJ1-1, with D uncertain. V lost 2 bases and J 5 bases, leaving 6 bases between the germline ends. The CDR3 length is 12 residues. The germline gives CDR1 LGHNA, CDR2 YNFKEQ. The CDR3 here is CASSQRSTEAFF. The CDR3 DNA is TGTGCCAGCAGCCAACGCAGTACTGAAGCTTTCTTT.

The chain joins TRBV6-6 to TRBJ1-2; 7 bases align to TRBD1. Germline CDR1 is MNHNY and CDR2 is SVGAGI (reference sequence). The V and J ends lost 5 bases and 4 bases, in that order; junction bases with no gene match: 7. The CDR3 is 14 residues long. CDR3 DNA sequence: TGTGCCAGCAGTCCACAGGGGCAAGGCTATGGCTACACCTTC. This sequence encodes CASSPQGQGYGYTF.

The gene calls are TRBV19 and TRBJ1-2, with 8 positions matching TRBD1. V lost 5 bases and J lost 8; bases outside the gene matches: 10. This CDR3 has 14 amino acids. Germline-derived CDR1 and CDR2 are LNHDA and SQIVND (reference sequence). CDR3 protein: CASSQSWTGPGYTF. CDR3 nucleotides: TGTGCCAGTAGTCAAAGCTGGACAGGGCCGGGCTACACCTTC.

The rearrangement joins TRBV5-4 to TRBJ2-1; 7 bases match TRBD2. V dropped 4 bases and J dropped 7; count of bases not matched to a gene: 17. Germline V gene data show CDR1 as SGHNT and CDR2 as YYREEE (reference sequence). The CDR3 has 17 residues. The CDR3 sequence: CASSPGVKAGVRNEQFF. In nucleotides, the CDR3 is TGTGCCAGCAGCCCGGGAGTCAAGGCGGGAGTTCGGAATGAGCAGTTCTTC.

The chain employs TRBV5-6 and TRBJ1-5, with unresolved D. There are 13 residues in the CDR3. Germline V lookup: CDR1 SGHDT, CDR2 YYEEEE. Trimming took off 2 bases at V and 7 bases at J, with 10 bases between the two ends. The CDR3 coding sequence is TGTGCCAGCAGCTTCGGTGAGCGACAGCCCCAGCATTTT. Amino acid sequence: CASSFGERQPQHF.

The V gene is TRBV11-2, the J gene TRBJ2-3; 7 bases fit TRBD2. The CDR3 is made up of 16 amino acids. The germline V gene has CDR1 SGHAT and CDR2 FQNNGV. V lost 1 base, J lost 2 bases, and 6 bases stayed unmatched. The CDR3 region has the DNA TGTGCCAGCAGCTTAGTTAGCGGGTTAGACACAGATACGCAGTATTTT. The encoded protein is CASSLVSGLDTDTQYF.

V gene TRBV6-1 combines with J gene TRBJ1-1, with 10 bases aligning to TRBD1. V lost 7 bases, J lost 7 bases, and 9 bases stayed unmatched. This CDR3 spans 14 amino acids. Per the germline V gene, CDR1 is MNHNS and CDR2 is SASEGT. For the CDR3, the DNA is TGTGCCAGCAATAAGGACAGGGGGGTGGGTGAAGCTTTCTTT. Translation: CASNKDRGVGEAFF.

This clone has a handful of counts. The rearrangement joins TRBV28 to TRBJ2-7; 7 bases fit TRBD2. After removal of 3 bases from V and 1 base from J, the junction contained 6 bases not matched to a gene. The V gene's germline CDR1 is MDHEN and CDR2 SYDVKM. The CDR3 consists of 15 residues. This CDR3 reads CASSFQGLGSYEQYF. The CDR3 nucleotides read TGTGCCAGCAGTTTTCAAGGACTAGGGTCCTACGAGCAGTACTTC.

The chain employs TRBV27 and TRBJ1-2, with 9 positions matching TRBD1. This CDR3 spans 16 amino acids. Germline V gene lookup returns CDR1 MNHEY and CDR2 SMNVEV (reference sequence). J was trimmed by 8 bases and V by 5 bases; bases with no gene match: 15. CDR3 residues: CASSPAGQTGGRGYTF. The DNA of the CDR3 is TGTGCCAGCAGTCCAGCGGGCCAGACAGGGGGTAGGGGCTACACCTTC.